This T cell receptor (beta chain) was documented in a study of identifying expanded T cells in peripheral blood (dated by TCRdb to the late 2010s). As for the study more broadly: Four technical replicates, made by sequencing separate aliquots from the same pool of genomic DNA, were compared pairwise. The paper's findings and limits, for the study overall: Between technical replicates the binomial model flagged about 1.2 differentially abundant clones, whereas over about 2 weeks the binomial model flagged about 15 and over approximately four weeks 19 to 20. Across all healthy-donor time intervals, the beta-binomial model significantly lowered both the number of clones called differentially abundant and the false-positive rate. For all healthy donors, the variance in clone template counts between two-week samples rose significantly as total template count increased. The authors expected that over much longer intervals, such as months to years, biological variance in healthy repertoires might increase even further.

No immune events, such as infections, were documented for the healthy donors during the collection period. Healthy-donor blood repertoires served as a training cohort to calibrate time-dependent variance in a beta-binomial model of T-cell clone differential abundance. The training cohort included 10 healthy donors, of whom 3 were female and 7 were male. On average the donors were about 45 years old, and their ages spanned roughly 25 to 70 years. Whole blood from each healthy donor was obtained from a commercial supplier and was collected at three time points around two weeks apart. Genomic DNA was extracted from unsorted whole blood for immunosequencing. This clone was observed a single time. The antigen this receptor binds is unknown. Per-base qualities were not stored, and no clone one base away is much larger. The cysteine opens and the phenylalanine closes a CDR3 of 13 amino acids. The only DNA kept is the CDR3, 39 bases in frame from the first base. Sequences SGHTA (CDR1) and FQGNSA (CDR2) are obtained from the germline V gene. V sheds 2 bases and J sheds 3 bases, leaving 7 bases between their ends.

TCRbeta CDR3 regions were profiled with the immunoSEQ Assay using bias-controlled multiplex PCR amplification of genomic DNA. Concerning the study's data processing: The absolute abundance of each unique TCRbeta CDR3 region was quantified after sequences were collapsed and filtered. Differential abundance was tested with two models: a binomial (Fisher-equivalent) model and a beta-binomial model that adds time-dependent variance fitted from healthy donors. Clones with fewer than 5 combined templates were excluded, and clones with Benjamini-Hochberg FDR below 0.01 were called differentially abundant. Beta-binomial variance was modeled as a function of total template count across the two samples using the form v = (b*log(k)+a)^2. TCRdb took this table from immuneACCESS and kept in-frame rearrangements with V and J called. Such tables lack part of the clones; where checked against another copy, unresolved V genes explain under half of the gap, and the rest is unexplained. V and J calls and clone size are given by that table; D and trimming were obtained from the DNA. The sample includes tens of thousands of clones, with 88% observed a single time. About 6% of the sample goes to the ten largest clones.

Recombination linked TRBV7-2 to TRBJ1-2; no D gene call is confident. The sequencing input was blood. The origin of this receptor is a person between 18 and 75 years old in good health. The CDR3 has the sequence CASSLTGDYGYTF. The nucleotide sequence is TGTGCCAGCAGCTTAACCGGGGACTATGGCTACACCTTC.